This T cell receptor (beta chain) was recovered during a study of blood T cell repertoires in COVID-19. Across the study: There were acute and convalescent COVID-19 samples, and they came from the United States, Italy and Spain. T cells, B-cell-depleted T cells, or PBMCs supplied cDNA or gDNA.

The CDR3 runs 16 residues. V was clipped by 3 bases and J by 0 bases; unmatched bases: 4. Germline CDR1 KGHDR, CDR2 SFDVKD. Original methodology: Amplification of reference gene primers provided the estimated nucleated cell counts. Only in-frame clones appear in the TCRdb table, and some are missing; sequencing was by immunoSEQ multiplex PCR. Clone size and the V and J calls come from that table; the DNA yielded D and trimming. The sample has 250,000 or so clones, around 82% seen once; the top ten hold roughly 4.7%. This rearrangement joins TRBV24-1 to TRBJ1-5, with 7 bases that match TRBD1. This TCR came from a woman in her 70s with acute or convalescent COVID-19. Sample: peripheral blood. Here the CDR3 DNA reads TGTGCCACCAGTGATGCCAACAGGGGTAGCAATCAGCCCCAGCATTTT. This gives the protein CATSDANRGSNQPQHF.